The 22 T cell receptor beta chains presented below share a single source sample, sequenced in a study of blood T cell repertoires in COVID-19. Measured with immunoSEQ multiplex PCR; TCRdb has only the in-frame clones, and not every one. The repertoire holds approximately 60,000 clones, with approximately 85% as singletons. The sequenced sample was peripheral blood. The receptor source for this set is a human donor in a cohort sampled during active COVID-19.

The DNA for the CDR3 is TGTGCCAGCAGCGTAGAGGGCAGGGGCTACGAGCAGTACTTC. Translated, it gives CASSVEGRGYEQYF. This chain links TRBV9 with TRBJ2-7; TRBD1 is a possible D gene (6 bases). Germline lookup yields CDR1 SGDLS and CDR2 YYNGEE. This CDR3 is 14 amino acids long. Trimming shortened V by 0 bases and J by 3 bases, and 10 bases separated the two germline ends.

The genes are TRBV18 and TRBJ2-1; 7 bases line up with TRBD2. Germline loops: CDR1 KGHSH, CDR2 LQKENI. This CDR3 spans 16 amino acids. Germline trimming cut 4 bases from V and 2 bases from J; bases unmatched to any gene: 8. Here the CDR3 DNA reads TGTGCCAGCTCACGCCTAGGCGGGGGTCCCTACAATGAGCAGTTCTTC. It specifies CASSRLGGGPYNEQFF.

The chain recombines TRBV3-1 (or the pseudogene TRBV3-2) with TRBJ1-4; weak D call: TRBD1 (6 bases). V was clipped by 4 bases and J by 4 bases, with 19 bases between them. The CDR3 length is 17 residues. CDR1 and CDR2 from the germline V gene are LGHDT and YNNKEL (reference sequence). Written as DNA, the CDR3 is TGTGCCAGCAGCCCCCCCCCACAGGGCCCCTTTAATGAAAAACTGTTTTTT. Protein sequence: CASSPPPQGPFNEKLFF.

The CDR3 spells CASSLGQLNNYGYTF. Here the CDR3 DNA reads TGTGCCAGCAGCTTGGGACAACTCAATAACTATGGCTACACCTTC. The V and J genes are TRBV11-3 and TRBJ1-2; a possible D gene is TRBD1 (6 bases). The CDR3 contains 15 residues. Germline V gene sequence: CDR1 SGHNT, CDR2 YENEEA. V was pared by 3 bases and J by 1 base, with 12 bases between.

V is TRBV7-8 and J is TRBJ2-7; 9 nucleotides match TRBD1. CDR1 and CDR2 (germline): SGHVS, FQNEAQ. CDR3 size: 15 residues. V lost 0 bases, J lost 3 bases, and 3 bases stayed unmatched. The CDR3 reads CASSLAVGQGYEQYF. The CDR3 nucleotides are TGTGCCAGCAGCTTAGCCGTGGGACAGGGCTACGAGCAGTACTTC.

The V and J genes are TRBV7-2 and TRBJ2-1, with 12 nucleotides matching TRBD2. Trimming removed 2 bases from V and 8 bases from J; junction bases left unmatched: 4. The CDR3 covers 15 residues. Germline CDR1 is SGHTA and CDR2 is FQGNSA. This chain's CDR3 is CASSLSLAGGDEQFF. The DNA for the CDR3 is TGTGCCAGCAGCTTAAGCCTAGCGGGGGGGGATGAGCAGTTCTTC.

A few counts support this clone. The CDR3 DNA follows: TGTGCCAGCAGTTACTCGGGCAGGGGCTATGGCTACACCTTC. It encodes CASSYSGRGYGYTF. The genes are TRBV6-2 or TRBV6-3 and TRBJ1-2, with D tentatively TRBD1 (6 bases). The germline gives CDR1 MNHEY, CDR2 SVGEGT. Trimming pared 0 bases from V and 4 bases from J, leaving 9 bases between. CDR3 length: 14 amino acids.

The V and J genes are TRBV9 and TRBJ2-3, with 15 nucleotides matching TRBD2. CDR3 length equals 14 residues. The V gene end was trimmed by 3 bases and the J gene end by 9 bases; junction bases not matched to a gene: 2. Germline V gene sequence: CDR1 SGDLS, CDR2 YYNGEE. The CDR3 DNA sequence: TGTGCCAGCAGCGGGACTAGCGGGGGGGACACGCAGTATTTT. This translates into CASSGTSGGDTQYF.

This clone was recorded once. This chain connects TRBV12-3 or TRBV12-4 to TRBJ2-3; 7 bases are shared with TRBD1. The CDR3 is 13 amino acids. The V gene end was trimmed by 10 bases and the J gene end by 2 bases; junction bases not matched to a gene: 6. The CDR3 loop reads CAIGGQSTDTQYF. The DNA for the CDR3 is TGTGCCATAGGGGGACAGTCCACAGATACGCAGTATTTT.

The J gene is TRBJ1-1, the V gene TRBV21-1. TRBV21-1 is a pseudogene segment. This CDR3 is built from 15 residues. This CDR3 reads CASSKGREPSPEAFF. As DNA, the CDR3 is TGTGCCAGCAGCAAAGGCCGGGAACCCAGTCCTGAAGCTTTCTTT.

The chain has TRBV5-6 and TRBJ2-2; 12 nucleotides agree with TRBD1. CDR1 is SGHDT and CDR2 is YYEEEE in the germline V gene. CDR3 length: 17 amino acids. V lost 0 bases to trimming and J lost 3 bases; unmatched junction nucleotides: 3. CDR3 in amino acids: CASSLGDRGLYTGELFF. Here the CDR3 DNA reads TGTGCCAGCAGCTTGGGGGACAGGGGGCTTTACACCGGGGAGCTGTTTTTT.

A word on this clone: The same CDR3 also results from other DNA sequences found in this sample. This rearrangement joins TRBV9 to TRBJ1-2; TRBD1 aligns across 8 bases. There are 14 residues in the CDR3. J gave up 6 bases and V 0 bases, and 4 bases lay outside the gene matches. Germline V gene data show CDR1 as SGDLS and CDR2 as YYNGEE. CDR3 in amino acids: CASSVVGQGDGYTF. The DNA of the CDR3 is TGTGCCAGCAGCGTAGTTGGACAGGGTGATGGCTACACCTTC.

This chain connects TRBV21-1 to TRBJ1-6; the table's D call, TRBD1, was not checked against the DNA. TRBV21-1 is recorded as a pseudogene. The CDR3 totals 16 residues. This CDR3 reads CASRRGRAAYNSPLHF. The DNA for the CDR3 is TGTGCCAGCAGAAGGGGCAGGGCGGCCTATAATTCACCCCTCCACTTT.

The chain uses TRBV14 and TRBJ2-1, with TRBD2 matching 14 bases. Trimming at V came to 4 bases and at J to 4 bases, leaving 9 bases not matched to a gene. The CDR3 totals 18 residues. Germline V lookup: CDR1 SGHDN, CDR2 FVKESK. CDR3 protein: CASSPRLAGGPIYNEQFF. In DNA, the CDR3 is TGTGCCAGCAGCCCCCGACTAGCGGGGGGGCCAATATACAATGAGCAGTTCTTC. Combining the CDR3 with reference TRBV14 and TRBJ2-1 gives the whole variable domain EAGVTQFPSHSVIEKGQTVTLRCDPISGHDNLYWYRRVMGKEIKFLLHFVKESKQDESGMPNNRFLAERTGGTYSTLKVQPAELEDSGVYFCASSPRLAGGPIYNEQFFGPGTRLTVL.

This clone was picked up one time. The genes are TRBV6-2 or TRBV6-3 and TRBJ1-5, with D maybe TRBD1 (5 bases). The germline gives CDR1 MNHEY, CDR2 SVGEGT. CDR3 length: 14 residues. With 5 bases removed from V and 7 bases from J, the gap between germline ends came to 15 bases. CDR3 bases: TGTGCCAGCAGTCTCTCCGGGGGGGACCAGCCCCAGCATTTT. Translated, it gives CASSLSGGDQPQHF.

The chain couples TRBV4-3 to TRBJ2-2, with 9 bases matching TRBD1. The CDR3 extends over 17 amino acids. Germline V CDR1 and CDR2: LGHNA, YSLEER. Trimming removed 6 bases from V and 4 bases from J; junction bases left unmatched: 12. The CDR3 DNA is TGCGCCAGCAGTCCTAATACAGGGGGCTGGCTCACCGGGGAGCTGTTTTTT. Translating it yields CASSPNTGGWLTGELFF.

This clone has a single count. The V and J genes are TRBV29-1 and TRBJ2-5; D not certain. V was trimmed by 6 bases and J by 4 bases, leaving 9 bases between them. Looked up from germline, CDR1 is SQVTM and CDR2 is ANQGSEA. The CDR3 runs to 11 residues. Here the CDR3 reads CSVHYGETQYF. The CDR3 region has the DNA TGCAGCGTCCACTATGGAGAGACCCAGTACTTC.

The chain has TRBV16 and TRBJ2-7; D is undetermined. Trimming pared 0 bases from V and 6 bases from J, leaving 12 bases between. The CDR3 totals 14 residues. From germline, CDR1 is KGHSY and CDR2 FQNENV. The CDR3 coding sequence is TGTGCCAGCAGCCAATCGGGCAGACCCTCCGAGCAGTACTTC. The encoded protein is CASSQSGRPSEQYF.

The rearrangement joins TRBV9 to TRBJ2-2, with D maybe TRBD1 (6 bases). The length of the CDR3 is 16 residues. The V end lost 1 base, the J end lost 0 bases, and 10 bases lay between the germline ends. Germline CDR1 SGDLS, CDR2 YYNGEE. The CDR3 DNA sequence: TGTGCCAGCAGCGTATTACAGGGTGCGAACACCGGGGAGCTGTTTTTT. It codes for CASSVLQGANTGELFF.

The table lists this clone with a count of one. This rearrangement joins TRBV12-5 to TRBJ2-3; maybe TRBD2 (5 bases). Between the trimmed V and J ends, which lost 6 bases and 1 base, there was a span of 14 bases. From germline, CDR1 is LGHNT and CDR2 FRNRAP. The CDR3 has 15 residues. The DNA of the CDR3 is TGTGCTAGTGGCCCGGGCCCTAGCCGCACAGATACGCAGTATTTT. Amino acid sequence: CASGPGPSRTDTQYF.

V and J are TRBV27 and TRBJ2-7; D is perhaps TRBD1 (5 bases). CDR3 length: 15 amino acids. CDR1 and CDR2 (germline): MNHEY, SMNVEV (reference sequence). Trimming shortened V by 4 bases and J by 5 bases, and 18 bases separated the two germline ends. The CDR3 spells CASSSIGQGRHEQYF. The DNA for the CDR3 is TGTGCCAGCAGTTCTATTGGCCAGGGCCGCCACGAGCAGTACTTC.

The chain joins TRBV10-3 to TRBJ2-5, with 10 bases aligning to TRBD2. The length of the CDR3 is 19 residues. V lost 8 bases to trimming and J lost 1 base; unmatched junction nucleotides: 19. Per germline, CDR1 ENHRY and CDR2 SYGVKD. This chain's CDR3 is CAIPLGKTSGEGLQETQYF. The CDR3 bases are TGTGCCATCCCCCTTGGGAAAACTAGCGGGGAGGGCCTCCAAGAGACCCAGTACTTC.